A selection of T cell receptor beta chains follows, all from one sample in a study of shared clonotypes between healthy human individuals. Generated by immunoSEQ multiplex PCR, the TCRdb table keeps only in-frame clones and is missing some. In the table there are about 980,000 clones, around three quarters of which are singletons. The source material was memory CD4+ T cells sorted from blood. Every receptor here comes from a man aged 18 to 29 in good health. CDR3s include the opening cysteine and the closing phenylalanine or tryptophan. A D gene is named only where the DNA matches it firmly. Rows may omit the clone size; those that give it use once, few, many or a size class.

NA,TRBJ1-2,TRBV11-2,NA,TGTGCCAGCAGCTCTGGAAACGGGCACTTTAACTATGGCTACACCTTC,CASSSGNGHFNYGYTF
NA,TRBJ2-7,TRBV7-8,NA,TGTGCCAGCAGCTTACCCTCGGGGCGCGAGCAGTACTTC,CASSLPSGREQYF
NA,TRBJ1-1,TRBV5-1,NA,TGCGCCAGCAGCTTGGTGGCAGAGAACACTGAAGCTTTCTTT,CASSLVAENTEAFF
NA,TRBJ1-4,TRBV5-1,NA,TGCGCCAGCAACCTGGGGGGGACGAACGATAATGAAAAACTGTTTTTT,CASNLGGTNDNEKLFF
NA,TRBJ1-3,TRBV30,NA,TGTGCCTGGAGACAGGGAAACACCATATATTTT,CAWRQGNTIYF
NA,TRBJ1-1,TRBV10-3,few,TGTGCCATCAGTGACCAGCGGGTGAACACTGAAGCTTTCTTT,CAISDQRVNTEAFF
TRBD2,TRBJ2-1,TRBV5-8,once,TGTGCCAGCAGCTTGCTAGCGGTCCGCCTAGACAATGAGCAGTTCTTC,CASSLLAVRLDNEQFF
NA,TRBJ2-5,TRBV6-6,NA,TGTGCCAGCAGTACACCCAGGGGTCTGAAAGAGACCCAGTACTTC,CASSTPRGLKETQYF
NA,TRBJ2-1,TRBV2,many,TGTGCCAGCAGTGACGGCCTCTCGGAAGGTGAGCAGTTCTTC,CASSDGLSEGEQFF
TRBD1,TRBJ2-7,TRBV19,NA,TGTGCCAGTAGTATGCCGGGACAGGGGTACGAGCAGTACTTC,CASSMPGQGYEQYF
NA,TRBJ1-2,TRBV6-1,NA,TGTGCCAGCAGTGAATGGGGCAGGGGTGACTATGGCTACACCTTC,CASSEWGRGDYGYTF
TRBD1,TRBJ1-2,TRBV18,NA,TGTGCCAGCTCACAGGGACAGGGGGCGTTCTATGGCTACACCTTC,CASSQGQGAFYGYTF
NA,TRBJ1-2,TRBV30,NA,TGTGCCTGGAGTGTAGGCAGTTCTAACTATGGCTACACCTTC,CAWSVGSSNYGYTF
NA,TRBJ2-5,TRBV6-1,few,TGTGCCAGCAGTTCACAGGATCCCGGGGCCCAGTACTTC,CASSSQDPGAQYF
NA,TRBJ2-5,TRBV5-1,NA,TGCGCCAGCAGCTTGGAGGGGTCGGCGGGAGAGACCCAGTACTTC,CASSLEGSAGETQYF
NA,TRBJ2-5,TRBV11-3,NA,TGTGCCAGCAGCTTAGGACTCTCAAGCGGCCAAGAGACCCAGTACTTC,CASSLGLSSGQETQYF
TRBD1,TRBJ2-7,TRBV5-1,NA,TGCGCCAGCAGCTTCCGACAGGGGGCTACCGAGCAGTACTTC,CASSFRQGATEQYF
TRBD2,TRBJ2-1,TRBV5-4,NA,TGTGCCAGCAGCCATGGGACTAGCGGGACTTACAATGAGCAGTTCTTC,CASSHGTSGTYNEQFF
TRBD1,TRBJ1-1,TRBV6-5,NA,TGTGCCAGCAGTACAAAGGGACAGAGGAACACTGAAGCTTTCTTT,CASSTKGQRNTEAFF
NA,TRBJ1-1,TRBV2,NA,TGTGCCAGCAGTGACAGAGTTGAAGCTTTCTTT,CASSDRVEAFF
NA,TRBJ1-1,TRBV6-1,NA,TGTGCCAGCAGTGAGCGGGGGAACACTGAAGCTTTCTTT,CASSERGNTEAFF
TRBD1,TRBJ2-5,TRBV7-2,NA,TGTGCCAGCAGCCAATGGGGGACAGGGGGCGGAGAGACCCAGTACTTC,CASSQWGTGGGETQYF
NA,TRBJ2-1,TRBV5-1,NA,TGCGCCAGCAGCTTGGTAGCCAGCGGGCCCTACAATGAGCAGTTCTTC,CASSLVASGPYNEQFF
TRBD1,TRBJ2-3,TRBV18,NA,TGTGCCAGCTCACCACCTGGGCAATCGACAGGGGGCAGGGATACGCAGTATTTT,CASSPPGQSTGGRDTQYF
NA,TRBJ1-6,TRBV27,NA,TGTGCCAGCAGTTTTTTGACAGATAATTCACCCCTCCACTTT,CASSFLTDNSPLHF
TRBD1,TRBJ2-1,TRBV2,once,TGTGCCAGCAGACCCCCGGGACAGGGCTCCTACAATGAGCAGTTCTTC,CASRPPGQGSYNEQFF
TRBD1,TRBJ2-1,TRBV2,NA,TGTGCCAGCAGGAACAGGGGCAATGAGCAGTTCTTC,CASRNRGNEQFF
NA,TRBJ2-3,TRBV4-1,once,TGCGCCATAACTGGGCCTAGCACAGATACGCAGTATTTT,CAITGPSTDTQYF
NA,TRBJ2-5,TRBV10-3,many,TGTGCCATCAGTGACGGACTCCAAGAGACCCAGTACTTC,CAISDGLQETQYF
TRBD1,TRBJ2-7,TRBV7-6,NA,TGTGCCAGCAGCCACGGACAGGGTGACTACGAGCAGTACTTC,CASSHGQGDYEQYF
NA,TRBJ2-7,TRBV28,NA,TGTGCCAGCAGACCCCCCGGGGTCTGGGAGCAGTACTTC,CASRPPGVWEQYF
TRBD1,TRBJ1-2,TRBV27,many,TGTGCCAGTTCACGACAGGGGACATATGGCTACACCTTC,CASSRQGTYGYTF
NA,TRBJ2-4,TRBV7-9,NA,TGTGCCAGCAGCTCCGGGCTGCGCCAGGTGGACATTCAGTACTTC,CASSSGLRQVDIQYF
NA,TRBJ1-6,TRBV6-1,few,TGTGCCAGCAGTCGCGGAGCCGGCAATTCACCCCTCCACTTT,CASSRGAGNSPLHF
NA,TRBJ1-2,TRBV7-9,NA,TGTGCCAGCAGGCGCACGGATACCGGGCCTATGGGCTACACCTTC,CASRRTDTGPMGYTF
NA,TRBJ2-7,TRBV30,once,TGTGCCTCATTAAGCTCCTACGAGCAGTACTTC,CASLSSYEQYF
TRBD1,TRBJ1-6,TRBV2,few,TGTGCCAGCACCCCCCAGGGGGCGGGATCACCCCTCCACTTT,CASTPQGAGSPLHF
NA,TRBJ2-7,TRBV9,NA,TGTGCCAGCAGCGTAGAGGCAGTCCCGGAGTACGAGCAGTACTTC,CASSVEAVPEYEQYF
NA,TRBJ2-1,TRBV5-4,NA,TGTGCCAGCAGCCCGCCTCTCGGGGGGCAGTTCTTC,CASSPPLGGQFF
TRBD2,TRBJ2-1,TRBV6-5,once,TGTGCCAGCAGTCTGCGGGGGGCAGGCTACAATGAGCAGTTCTTC,CASSLRGAGYNEQFF